The clone carrying this T cell receptor (beta chain) came up a few times. This CDR3 spans 12 amino acids. This specimen comes from a study of patients and donors after allogeneic stem cell transplantation. In TCRdb, the RT-PCR reads were re-called with MiXCR into one record per CDR3 protein. The table has over 400,000 distinct CDR3 sequences, 16% seen once; the top ten hold just over 7%. This TCR came from a human donor who was either an allogeneic HSCT recipient or a stem cell or donor lymphocyte infusion donor (not recorded which). It is not recorded whose cells these are; they may come from a transplant donor. Source material: blood, either unsorted or a sorted T cell fraction (not recorded which). This chain connects TRBV21-1 to TRBJ2-1; TRBD2 is taken as the D call from the table, unchecked against the DNA. TRBV21-1 is a documented pseudogene. The CDR3 bases are TGTGCCAGCAGCAAAAGAGGGAATGAGCAGTTCTTC. It specifies CASSKRGNEQFF.